This T cell receptor beta chain appears in the sequencing data of a study of CD8+CD57+ T cells in acquired aplastic anemia. Findings of the study overall: Comparison of patients with controls identified almost 30 shared CD8+ CDR3 sequences.

In patients chosen for sequencing, flow cytometry had shown CD8+CD57+ cell expansion. At least ten counts were recorded for this clonotype. The target antigen is unknown. The CDR3 consists of 16 residues. From germline, CDR1 is SNHLY and CDR2 FYNNEI. V was trimmed by 3 bases and J by 6 bases, leaving 18 bases between them. The study profiled TCR beta VDJ and CDR3 using genomic DNA as template. TCRdb reanalysed the reads using MiXCR and keeps one entry per CDR3 protein. The sample has 190,000 or so distinct CDR3 sequences, under 50% seen once. This TCR was recovered from a human donor with aplastic anemia. Material for sequencing was sorted CD4+, CD8+, or CD8+CD57+ T cells (not recorded which) from PBMCs. The chain joins TRBV2 to TRBJ2-1, with a tentative D call TRBD2 (5 bases). The CDR3 DNA follows: TGTGCCAGCAGTGAGGTTTCTAGAGCAGGAGGCAATGAGCAGTTCTTC. Translated: CASSEVSRAGGNEQFF.